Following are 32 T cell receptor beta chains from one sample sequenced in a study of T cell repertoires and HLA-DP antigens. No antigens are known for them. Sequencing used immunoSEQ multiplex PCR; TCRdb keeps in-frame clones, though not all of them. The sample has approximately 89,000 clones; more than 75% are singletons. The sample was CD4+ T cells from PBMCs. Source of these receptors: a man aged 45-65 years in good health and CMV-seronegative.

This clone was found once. The CDR3 reads CASSLRGETQYF. The DNA for the CDR3 is TGTGCCAGCAGCCTCCGCGGGGAGACCCAGTACTTC. The chain couples TRBV7-8 to TRBJ2-5, with D tentatively TRBD2 (5 bases). Germline lookup yields CDR1 SGHVS and CDR2 FQNEAQ. The V gene lost 5 bases and the J gene lost 5 bases, with 9 bases spanning the gap. The CDR3 length is 12 residues.

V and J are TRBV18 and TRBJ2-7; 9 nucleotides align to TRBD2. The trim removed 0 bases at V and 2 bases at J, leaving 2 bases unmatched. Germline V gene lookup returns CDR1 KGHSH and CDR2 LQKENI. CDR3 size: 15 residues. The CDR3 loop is CASSPPSGGTYEQYF. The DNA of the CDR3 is TGTGCCAGCTCACCACCTAGCGGGGGTACCTACGAGCAGTACTTC.

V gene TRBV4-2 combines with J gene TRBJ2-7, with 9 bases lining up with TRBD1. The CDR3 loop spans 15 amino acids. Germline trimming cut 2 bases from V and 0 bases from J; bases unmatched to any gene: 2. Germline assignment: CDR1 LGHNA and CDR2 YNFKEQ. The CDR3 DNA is TGTGCCAGCAGCCAACAGACAGGGGGCTCCTACGAGCAGTACTTC. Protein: CASSQQTGGSYEQYF.

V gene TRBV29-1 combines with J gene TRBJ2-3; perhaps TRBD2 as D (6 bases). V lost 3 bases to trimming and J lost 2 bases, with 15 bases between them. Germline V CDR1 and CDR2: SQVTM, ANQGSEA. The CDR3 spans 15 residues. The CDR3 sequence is CSVDGGGRNTDTQYF. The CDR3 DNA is TGCAGCGTTGATGGTGGAGGGAGGAACACAGATACGCAGTATTTT.

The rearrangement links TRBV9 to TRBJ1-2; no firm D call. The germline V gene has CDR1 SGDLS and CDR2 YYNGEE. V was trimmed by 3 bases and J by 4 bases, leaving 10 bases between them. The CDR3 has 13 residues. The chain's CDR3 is CASSDDSTYGYTF. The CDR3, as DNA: TGTGCCAGCAGCGATGACTCGACCTATGGCTACACCTTC.

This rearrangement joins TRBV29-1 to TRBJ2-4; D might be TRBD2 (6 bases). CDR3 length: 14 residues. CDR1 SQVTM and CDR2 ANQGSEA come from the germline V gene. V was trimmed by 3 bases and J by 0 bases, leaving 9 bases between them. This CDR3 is CSVDGGLAKNIQYF. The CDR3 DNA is TGCAGCGTTGACGGGGGACTAGCCAAAAACATTCAGTACTTC.

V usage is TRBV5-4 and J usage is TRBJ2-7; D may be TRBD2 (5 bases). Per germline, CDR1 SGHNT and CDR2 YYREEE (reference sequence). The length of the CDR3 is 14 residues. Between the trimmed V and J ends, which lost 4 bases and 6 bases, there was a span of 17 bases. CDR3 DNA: TGTGCCAGCAGCCGGCCCGGACTCCCGGGCGAGCAGTACTTC. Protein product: CASSRPGLPGEQYF.

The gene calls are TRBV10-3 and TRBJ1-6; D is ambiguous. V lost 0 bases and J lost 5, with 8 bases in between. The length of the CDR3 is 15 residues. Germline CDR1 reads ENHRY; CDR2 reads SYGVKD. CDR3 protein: CAISESEADNSPLHF. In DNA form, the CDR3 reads TGTGCCATCAGTGAGTCGGAGGCAGATAATTCACCCCTCCACTTT.

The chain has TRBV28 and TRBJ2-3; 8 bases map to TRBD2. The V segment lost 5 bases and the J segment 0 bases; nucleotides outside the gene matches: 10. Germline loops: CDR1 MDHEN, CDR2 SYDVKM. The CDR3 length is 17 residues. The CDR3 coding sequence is TGTGCCAGCAGTAAAGGAGCGGGGGCGACCAGCACAGATACGCAGTATTTT. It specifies CASSKGAGATSTDTQYF.

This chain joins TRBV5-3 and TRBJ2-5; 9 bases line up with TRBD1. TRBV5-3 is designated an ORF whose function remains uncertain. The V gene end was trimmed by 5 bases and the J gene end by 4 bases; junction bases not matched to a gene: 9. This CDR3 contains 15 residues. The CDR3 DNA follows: TGTGCCAGAAGAGACCCGGGACAGGGAGGAGAGACCCAGTACTTC. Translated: CARRDPGQGGETQYF.

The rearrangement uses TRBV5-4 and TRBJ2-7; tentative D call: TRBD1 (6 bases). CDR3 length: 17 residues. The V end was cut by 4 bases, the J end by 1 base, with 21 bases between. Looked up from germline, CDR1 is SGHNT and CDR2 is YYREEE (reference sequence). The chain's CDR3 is CASSRGPSLDSSYEQYF. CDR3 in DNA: TGTGCCAGCAGCCGGGGACCGTCCTTGGACAGTTCCTACGAGCAGTACTTC. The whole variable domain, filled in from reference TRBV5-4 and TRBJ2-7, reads ETGVTQSPTHLIKTRGQQVTLRCSSQSGHNTVSWYQQALGQGPQFIFQYYREEENGRGNFPPRFSGLQFPNYSSELNVNALELDDSALYLCASSRGPSLDSSYEQYFGPGTRLTVT.

Here the CDR3 DNA reads TGTGCCAGCTCTCCCGATTATAGCAATCAGCCCCAGCATTTT. Translating it yields CASSPDYSNQPQHF. The rearrangement links TRBV18 to TRBJ1-5; no clear D gene. The V gene's germline CDR1 is KGHSH and CDR2 LQKENI. The CDR3 extends over 14 amino acids. Deletions cut 6 bases from V and 0 bases from J, with 9 bases between.

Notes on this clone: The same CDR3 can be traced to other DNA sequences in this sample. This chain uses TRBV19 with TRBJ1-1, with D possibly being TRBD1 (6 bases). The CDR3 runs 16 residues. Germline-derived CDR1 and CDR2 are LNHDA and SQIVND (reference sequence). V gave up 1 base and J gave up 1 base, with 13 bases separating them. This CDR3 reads CASSIGRGAPNTEAFF. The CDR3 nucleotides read TGTGCCAGTAGTATAGGAAGGGGGGCGCCGAACACTGAAGCTTTCTTT.

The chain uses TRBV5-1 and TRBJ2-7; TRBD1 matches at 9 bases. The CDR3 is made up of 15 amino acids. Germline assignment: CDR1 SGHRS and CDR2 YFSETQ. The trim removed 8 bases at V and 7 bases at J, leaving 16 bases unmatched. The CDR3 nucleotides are TGCGCCAGTAAACAGGGGGCGGGAAAGACTAGTGAGCAGTACTTC. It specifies CASKQGAGKTSEQYF.

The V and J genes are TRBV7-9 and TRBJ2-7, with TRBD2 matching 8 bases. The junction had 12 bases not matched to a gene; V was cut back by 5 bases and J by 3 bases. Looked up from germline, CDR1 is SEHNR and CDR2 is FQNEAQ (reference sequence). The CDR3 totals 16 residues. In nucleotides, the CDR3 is TGTGCCAGCAGCCCCCTGGGGGTAGCGGGATTCTACGAGCAGTACTTC. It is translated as CASSPLGVAGFYEQYF. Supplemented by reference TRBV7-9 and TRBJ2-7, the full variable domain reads DTGVSQNPRHKITKRGQNVTFRCDPISEHNRLYWYRQTLGQGPEFLTYFQNEAQLEKSRLLSDRFSAERPKGSFSTLEIQRTEQGDSAMYLCASSPLGVAGFYEQYFGPGTRLTVT.

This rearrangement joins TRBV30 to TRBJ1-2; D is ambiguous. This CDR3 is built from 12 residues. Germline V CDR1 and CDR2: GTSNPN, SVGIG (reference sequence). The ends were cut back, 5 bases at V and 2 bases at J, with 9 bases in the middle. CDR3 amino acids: CAWGDENYGYTF. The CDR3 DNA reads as TGTGCCTGGGGAGACGAAAACTATGGCTACACCTTC. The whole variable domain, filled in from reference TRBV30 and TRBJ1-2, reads SQTIHQWPATLVQPVGSPLSLECTVEGTSNPNLYWYRQAAGRGLQLLFYSVGIGQISSEVPQNLSASRPQDRQFILSSKKLLLSDSGFYLCAWGDENYGYTFGSGTRLTVV.

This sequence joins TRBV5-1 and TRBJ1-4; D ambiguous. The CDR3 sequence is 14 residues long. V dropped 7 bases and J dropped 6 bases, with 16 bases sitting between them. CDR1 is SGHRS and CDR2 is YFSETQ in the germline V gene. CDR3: CASSQGHSDEKLFF. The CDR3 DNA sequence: TGCGCCAGCTCCCAAGGGCATTCAGATGAAAAACTGTTTTTT. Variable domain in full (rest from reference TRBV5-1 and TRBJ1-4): KAGVTQTPRYLIKTRGQQVTLSCSPISGHRSVSWYQQTPGQGLQFLFEYFSETQRNKGNFPGRFSGRQFSNSRSEMNVSTLELGDSALYLCASSQGHSDEKLFFGSGTQLSVL.

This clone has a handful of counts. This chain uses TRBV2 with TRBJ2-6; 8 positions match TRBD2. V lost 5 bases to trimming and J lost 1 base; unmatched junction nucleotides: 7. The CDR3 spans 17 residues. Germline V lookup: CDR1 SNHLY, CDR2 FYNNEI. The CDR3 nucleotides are TGTGCCAGCAGTTCCGGGACTAGTCGTTCTGGGGCCAACGTCCTGACTTTC. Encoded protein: CASSSGTSRSGANVLTF.

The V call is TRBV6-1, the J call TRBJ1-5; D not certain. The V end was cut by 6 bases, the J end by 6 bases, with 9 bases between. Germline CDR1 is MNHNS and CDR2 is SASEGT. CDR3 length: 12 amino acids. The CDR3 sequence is CASRDGGQPQHF. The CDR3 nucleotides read TGTGCCAGCAGGGATGGTGGTCAGCCCCAGCATTTT.

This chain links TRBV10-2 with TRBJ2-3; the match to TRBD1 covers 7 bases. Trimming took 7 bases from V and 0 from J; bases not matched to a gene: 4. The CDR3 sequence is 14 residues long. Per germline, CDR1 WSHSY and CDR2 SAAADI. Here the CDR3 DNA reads TGCGCCAGCATGCTGACAGGGAGCACAGATACGCAGTATTTT. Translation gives CASMLTGSTDTQYF.

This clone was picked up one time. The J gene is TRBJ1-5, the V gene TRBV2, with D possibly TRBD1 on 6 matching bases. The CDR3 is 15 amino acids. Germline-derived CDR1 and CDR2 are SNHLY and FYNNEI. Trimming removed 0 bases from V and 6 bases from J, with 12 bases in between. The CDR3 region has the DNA TGTGCCAGCAGTGAAGCGCGGGGGCAGGGTCAGCCCCAGCATTTT. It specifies CASSEARGQGQPQHF. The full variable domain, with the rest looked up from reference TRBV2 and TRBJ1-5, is EPEVTQTPSHQVTQMGQEVILRCVPISNHLYFYWYRQILGQKVEFLVSFYNNEISEKSEIFDDQFSVERPDGSNFTLKIRSTKLEDSAMYFCASSEARGQGQPQHFGDGTRLSIL.

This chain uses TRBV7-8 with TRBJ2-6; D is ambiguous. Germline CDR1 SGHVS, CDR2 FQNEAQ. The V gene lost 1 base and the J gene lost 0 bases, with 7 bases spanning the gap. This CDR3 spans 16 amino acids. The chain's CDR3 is CASSLVGRSGANVLTF. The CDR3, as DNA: TGTGCCAGCAGCTTAGTTGGGCGCTCTGGGGCCAACGTCCTGACTTTC.

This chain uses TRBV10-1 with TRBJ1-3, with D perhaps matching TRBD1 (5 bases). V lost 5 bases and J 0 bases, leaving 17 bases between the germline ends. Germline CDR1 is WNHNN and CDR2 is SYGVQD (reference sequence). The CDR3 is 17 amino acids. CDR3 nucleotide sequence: TGCGCCAGCAGTCAGGGACTCCCGGCCGGCTCTGGAAACACCATATATTTT. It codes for CASSQGLPAGSGNTIYF.

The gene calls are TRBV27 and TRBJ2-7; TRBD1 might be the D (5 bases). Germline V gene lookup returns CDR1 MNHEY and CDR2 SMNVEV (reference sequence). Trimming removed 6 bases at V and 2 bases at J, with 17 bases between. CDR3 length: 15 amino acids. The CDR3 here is CASSRYGQGAYEQYF. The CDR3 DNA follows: TGTGCCAGCAGCCGCTATGGACAAGGAGCCTACGAGCAGTACTTC.

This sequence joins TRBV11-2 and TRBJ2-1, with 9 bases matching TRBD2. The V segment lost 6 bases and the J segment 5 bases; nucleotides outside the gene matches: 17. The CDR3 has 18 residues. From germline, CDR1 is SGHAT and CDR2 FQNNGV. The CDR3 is CASRRAGASGKGDNEQFF. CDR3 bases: TGTGCCAGCAGACGAGCCGGGGCTAGCGGGAAGGGGGACAATGAGCAGTTCTTC.

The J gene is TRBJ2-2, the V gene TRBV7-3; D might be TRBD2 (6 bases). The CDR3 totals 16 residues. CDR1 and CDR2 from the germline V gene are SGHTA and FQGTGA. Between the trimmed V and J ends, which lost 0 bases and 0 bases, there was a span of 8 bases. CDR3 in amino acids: CASSLTGLSNTGELFF. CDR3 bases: TGTGCCAGCAGCTTAACGGGACTTTCGAACACCGGGGAGCTGTTTTTT.

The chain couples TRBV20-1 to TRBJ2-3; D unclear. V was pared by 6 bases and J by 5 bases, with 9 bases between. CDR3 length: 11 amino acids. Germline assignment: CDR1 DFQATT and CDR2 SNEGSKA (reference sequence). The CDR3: CSAGKVDTQYF. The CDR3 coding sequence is TGCAGTGCGGGCAAGGTAGATACGCAGTATTTT.

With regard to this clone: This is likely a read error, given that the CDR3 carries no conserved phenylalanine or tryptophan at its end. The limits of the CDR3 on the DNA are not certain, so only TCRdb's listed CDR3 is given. The CDR3 spells CASSLAQTGVC. This chain links TRBV7-9 with TRBJ2-7; TRBD1, as called in the table, went unchecked against the DNA. CDR1 is SEHNR, CDR2 FQNEAQ, per germline (reference sequence). From its first to its last residue, the CDR3 has 11 amino acids.

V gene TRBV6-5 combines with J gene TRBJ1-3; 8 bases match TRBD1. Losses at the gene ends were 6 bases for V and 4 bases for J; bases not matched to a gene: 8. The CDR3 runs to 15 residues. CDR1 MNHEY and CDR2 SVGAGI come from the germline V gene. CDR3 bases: TGTGCCAGCAGCCACGACAGGGGAAGGGGAAACACCATATATTTT. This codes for CASSHDRGRGNTIYF.

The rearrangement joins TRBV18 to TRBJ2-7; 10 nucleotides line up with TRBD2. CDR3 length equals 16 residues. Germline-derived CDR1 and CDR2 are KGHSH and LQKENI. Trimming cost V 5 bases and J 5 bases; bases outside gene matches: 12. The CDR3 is CASSSTTSGLNHEQYF. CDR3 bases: TGTGCCAGCTCATCAACGACTAGCGGGCTTAACCACGAGCAGTACTTC. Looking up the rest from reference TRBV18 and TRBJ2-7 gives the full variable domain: NAGVMQNPRHLVRRRGQEARLRCSPMKGHSHVYWYRQLPEEGLKFMVYLQKENIIDESGMPKERFSAEFPKEGPSILRIQQVVRGDSAAYFCASSSTTSGLNHEQYFGPGTRLTVT.

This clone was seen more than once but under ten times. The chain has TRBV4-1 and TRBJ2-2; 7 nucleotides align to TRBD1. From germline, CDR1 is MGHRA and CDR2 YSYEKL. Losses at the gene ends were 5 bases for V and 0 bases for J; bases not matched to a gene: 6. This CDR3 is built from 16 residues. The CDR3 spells CASSEVGTANTGELFF. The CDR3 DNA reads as TGCGCCAGCAGCGAAGTGGGGACAGCGAACACCGGGGAGCTGTTTTTT.

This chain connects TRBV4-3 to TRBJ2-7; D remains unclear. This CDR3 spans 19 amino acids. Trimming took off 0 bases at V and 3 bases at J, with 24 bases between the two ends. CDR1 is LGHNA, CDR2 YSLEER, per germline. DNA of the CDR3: TGCGCCAGCAGCCAAGACTCAGTAAAGGGTTCCAGACCCAACTACGAGCAGTACTTC. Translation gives CASSQDSVKGSRPNYEQYF.